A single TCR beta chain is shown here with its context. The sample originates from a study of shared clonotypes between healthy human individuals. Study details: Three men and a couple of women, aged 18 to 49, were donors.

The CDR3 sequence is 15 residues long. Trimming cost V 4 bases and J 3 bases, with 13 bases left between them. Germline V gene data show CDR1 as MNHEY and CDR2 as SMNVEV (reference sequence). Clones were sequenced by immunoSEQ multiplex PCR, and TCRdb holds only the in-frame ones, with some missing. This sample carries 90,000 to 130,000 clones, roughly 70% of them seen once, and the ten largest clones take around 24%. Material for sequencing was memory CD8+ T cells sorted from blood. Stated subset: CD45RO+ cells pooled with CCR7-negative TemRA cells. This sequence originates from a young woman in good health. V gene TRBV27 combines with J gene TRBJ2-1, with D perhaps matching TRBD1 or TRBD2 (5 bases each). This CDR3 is CASSWGFGRYNEQFF. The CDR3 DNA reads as TGTGCCAGCAGTTGGGGGTTTGGTCGCTACAATGAGCAGTTCTTC.